Presented here are 17 T cell receptor beta chains from one specimen sequenced in a study of PD-1 blockade in classical Hodgkin lymphoma (dated by TCRdb to 2018 to 2020). Interpreted using the paper, the time point label stands for: cycle 2 day 1 (C2D1) of nivolumab. Every trial patient had relapsed after autologous stem cell transplantation, and cohorts A, B and C differed in prior brentuximab vedotin exposure. The library was prepared using the immunoSEQ multiplex PCR assay. TCRdb mirrors the immuneACCESS table, restricted to in-frame sequences. Some clones are absent from its copies; in checked studies, under half trace to an unresolved V gene, and the reason for the others is unknown. For this sample the table gives tens of thousands of clones, of which about four fifths were detected only once. Together, the top ten hold 17% of the sample. The sample was peripheral blood mononuclear cells (PBMCs), taken before the second cycle of nivolumab. Receptor source: a human donor with classical Hodgkin lymphoma.

This clone occurred a few times. The V call is TRBV6-4, the J call TRBJ2-2; 8 positions match TRBD2. CDR3 length: 13 amino acids. V was pared by 6 bases and J by 7 bases, with 4 bases of the junction left unmatched. Per germline, CDR1 MRHNA and CDR2 SNTAGT. This CDR3 reads CASRSGSVGELFF. The CDR3, as DNA: TGTGCCAGCAGAAGCGGGAGTGTCGGGGAGCTGTTTTTT.

V usage is TRBV9 and J usage is TRBJ2-5; 11 bases match TRBD2. V was pared by 0 bases and J by 1 base, with 14 bases of the junction left unmatched. The CDR3 has 20 amino acids. Germline CDR1 and CDR2: SGDLS and YYNGEE. The CDR3 reads CASSVGLAGGPERPQETQYF. For the CDR3, the DNA is TGTGCCAGCAGCGTAGGCCTAGCGGGGGGCCCAGAACGTCCCCAAGAGACCCAGTACTTC.

The V call is TRBV30, the J call TRBJ2-7; D unresolved. The length of the CDR3 is 15 residues. Germline CDR1 GTSNPN, CDR2 SVGIG (reference sequence). Deletions cut 5 bases from V and 7 bases from J, with 24 bases between. The CDR3 DNA sequence: TGTGCCTGGGGACGCGTCTCGTCCAGGTCTGGGGAGCAGTACTTC. The encoded protein is CAWGRVSSRSGEQYF. The whole variable domain, remainder taken from reference TRBV30 and TRBJ2-7, is SQTIHQWPATLVQPVGSPLSLECTVEGTSNPNLYWYRQAAGRGLQLLFYSVGIGQISSEVPQNLSASRPQDRQFILSSKKLLLSDSGFYLCAWGRVSSRSGEQYFGPGTRLTVT.

The V gene is TRBV20-1, the J gene TRBJ1-4; no firm D call. This CDR3 contains 10 residues. V was trimmed by 3 bases and J by 8 bases, leaving 4 bases between them. Germline V lookup: CDR1 DFQATT, CDR2 SNEGSKA (reference sequence). CDR3 DNA: TGCAGTGCTAGTCGGGAAAAACTGTTTTTT. Amino acids: CSASREKLFF.

The genes are TRBV6-5 and TRBJ1-2, with TRBD1 identical over 7 bases. The CDR3 is 14 residues long. With V trimmed by 4 bases and J by 5 bases, 7 bases remained unmatched. Germline V gene sequence: CDR1 MNHEY, CDR2 SVGAGI. This CDR3 reads CASSLVQGLYGYTF. The DNA of the CDR3 is TGTGCCAGCAGTTTGGTACAGGGGCTTTATGGCTACACCTTC.

V and J are TRBV11-2 and TRBJ2-3; D remains ambiguous. V was clipped by 5 bases and J by 2 bases, with 11 bases between them. The CDR3 is 14 amino acids. Per the germline V gene, CDR1 is SGHAT and CDR2 is FQNNGV. CDR3 in DNA: TGTGCCAGCAGCCCTTGGACGGACACAGATACGCAGTATTTT. Protein product: CASSPWTDTDTQYF.

The genes are TRBV7-9 and TRBJ1-1; 9 bases fit TRBD1. Germline assignment: CDR1 SEHNR and CDR2 FQNEAQ (reference sequence). With V trimmed by 2 bases and J by 7 bases, 8 bases remained unmatched. The CDR3 has 15 amino acids. The CDR3 is CASSLSGQGANEAFF. In nucleotides, the CDR3 is TGTGCCAGCAGCTTATCGGGACAGGGCGCTAATGAAGCTTTCTTT. Together with reference TRBV7-9 and TRBJ1-1, the CDR3 gives the full variable domain: DTGVSQNPRHKITKRGQNVTFRCDPISEHNRLYWYRQTLGQGPEFLTYFQNEAQLEKSRLLSDRFSAERPKGSFSTLEIQRTEQGDSAMYLCASSLSGQGANEAFFGQGTRLTVV.

CDR3 in amino acids: CASSTPRSSYNEQFF. In DNA, the CDR3 is TGTGCCAGTAGTACCCCGCGATCGTCCTACAATGAGCAGTTCTTC. The rearrangement joins TRBV19 to TRBJ2-1; D unresolved. This CDR3 is built from 15 residues. V was shortened by 4 bases and J by 1 base, with 11 bases between the two germline ends. Per the germline V gene, CDR1 is LNHDA and CDR2 is SQIVND (reference sequence). Using reference TRBV19 and TRBJ2-1 for the parts outside the CDR3, the full variable domain is DGGITQSPKYLFRKEGQNVTLSCEQNLNHDAMYWYRQDPGQGLRLIYYSQIVNDFQKGDIAEGYSVSREKKESFPLTVTSAQKNPTAFYLCASSTPRSSYNEQFFGPGTRLTVL.

The chain employs TRBV5-4 and TRBJ1-1; a weak D match, TRBD1 (5 bases). Germline-derived CDR1 and CDR2 are SGHNT and YYREEE (reference sequence). This CDR3 region has 17 residues. Trimming took off 2 bases at V and 0 bases at J, with 17 bases between the two ends. CDR3 in amino acids: CASSLVFFGAMNTEAFF. DNA of the CDR3: TGTGCCAGCAGCTTAGTGTTTTTCGGGGCAATGAACACTGAAGCTTTCTTT.

The V call is TRBV5-1, the J call TRBJ2-3; 15 bases map to TRBD2. Germline V gene data show CDR1 as SGHRS and CDR2 as YFSETQ. V lost 0 bases and J lost 2; bases outside the gene matches: 10. This CDR3 has 20 amino acids. CDR3 region: CASSLAIGTSGGLTTDTQYF. CDR3 coding DNA: TGCGCCAGCAGCTTGGCCATTGGGACTAGCGGGGGGCTCACCACAGATACGCAGTATTTT.

The chain joins TRBV10-3 to TRBJ2-1, with TRBD2 matching over 8 bases. The ends lost 4 bases at V and 2 bases at J; junction bases unmatched: 4. Per germline, CDR1 ENHRY and CDR2 SYGVKD. This CDR3 contains 15 residues. This CDR3 reads CAISGAGGAYNEQFF. CDR3 DNA sequence: TGTGCCATCAGTGGGGCGGGAGGTGCCTACAATGAGCAGTTCTTC.

The chain joins TRBV25-1 to TRBJ2-1; D call uncertain. The germline CDR1 and CDR2 sequences are MGHDK and SYGVNS. Trimming shortened V by 3 bases and J by 8 bases, and 8 bases separated the two germline ends. This CDR3 is built from 12 residues. The CDR3: CASSDPRYEQFF. CDR3 DNA sequence: TGTGCCAGCAGTGATCCTAGGTATGAGCAGTTCTTC.

The rearrangement uses TRBV9 and TRBJ2-7, with 8 bases that match TRBD2. This CDR3 contains 16 residues. V lost 0 bases, J lost 3 bases, and 8 bases stayed unmatched. From germline, CDR1 is SGDLS and CDR2 YYNGEE. This chain's CDR3 is CASSVGGSGRSYEQYF. The CDR3, as DNA: TGTGCCAGCAGCGTAGGGGGGAGCGGGAGAAGCTACGAGCAGTACTTC. Supplemented by reference TRBV9 and TRBJ2-7, the full variable domain reads DSGVTQTPKHLITATGQRVTLRCSPRSGDLSVYWYQQSLDQGLQFLIQYYNGEERAKGNILERFSAQQFPDLHSELNLSSLELGDSALYFCASSVGGSGRSYEQYFGPGTRLTVT.

The rearrangement uses TRBV5-6 and TRBJ2-1; no definite D call. The CDR3 contains 19 residues. CDR1 SGHDT and CDR2 YYEEEE come from the germline V gene. Trimming removed 3 bases from V and 3 bases from J, with 25 bases in between. The CDR3 coding sequence is TGTGCCAGCAGCTCGGTGTTTTCTCTTACGGCGCAAGGCTACAATGAGCAGTTCTTC. Its protein product is CASSSVFSLTAQGYNEQFF.

The chain uses TRBV11-2 and TRBJ2-3, with TRBD2 as a possible D gene (6 bases). Germline CDR1 reads SGHAT; CDR2 reads FQNNGV. This CDR3 comprises 16 residues. Trimming removed 5 bases at V and 2 bases at J, with 17 bases between. This chain's CDR3 is CASSAEGLYFTDTQYF. The CDR3 DNA reads as TGTGCCAGCAGCGCTGAGGGACTGTACTTCACAGATACGCAGTATTTT. The complete variable domain, with remaining parts taken from reference TRBV11-2 and TRBJ2-3, reads EAGVAQSPRYKIIEKRQSVAFWCNPISGHATLYWYQQILGQGPKLLIQFQNNGVVDDSQLPKDRFSAERLKGVDSTLKIQPAKLEDSAVYLCASSAEGLYFTDTQYFGPGTRLTVL.

The chain uses TRBV7-2 and TRBJ2-7; D gene ambiguous. Per germline, CDR1 SGHTA and CDR2 FQGNSA. V lost 5 bases and J 0 bases, leaving 23 bases between the germline ends. The CDR3 sequence is 18 residues long. This CDR3 is CASSRDSNLGWRSYEQYF. The DNA for the CDR3 is TGTGCCAGCAGCCGTGATTCTAATTTAGGGTGGCGCTCCTACGAGCAGTACTTC.

This rearrangement joins TRBV7-9 to TRBJ1-3, with D maybe TRBD1 (5 bases). The germline CDR1 and CDR2 sequences are SEHNR and FQNEAQ (reference sequence). The germline V and J ends were trimmed by 6 bases and 4 bases, with 16 bases remaining between them. The CDR3 contains 15 residues. The CDR3 coding sequence is TGTGCCAGCAGTCTAGACGGGGGGTCAGGAAACACCATATATTTT. This translates into CASSLDGGSGNTIYF.